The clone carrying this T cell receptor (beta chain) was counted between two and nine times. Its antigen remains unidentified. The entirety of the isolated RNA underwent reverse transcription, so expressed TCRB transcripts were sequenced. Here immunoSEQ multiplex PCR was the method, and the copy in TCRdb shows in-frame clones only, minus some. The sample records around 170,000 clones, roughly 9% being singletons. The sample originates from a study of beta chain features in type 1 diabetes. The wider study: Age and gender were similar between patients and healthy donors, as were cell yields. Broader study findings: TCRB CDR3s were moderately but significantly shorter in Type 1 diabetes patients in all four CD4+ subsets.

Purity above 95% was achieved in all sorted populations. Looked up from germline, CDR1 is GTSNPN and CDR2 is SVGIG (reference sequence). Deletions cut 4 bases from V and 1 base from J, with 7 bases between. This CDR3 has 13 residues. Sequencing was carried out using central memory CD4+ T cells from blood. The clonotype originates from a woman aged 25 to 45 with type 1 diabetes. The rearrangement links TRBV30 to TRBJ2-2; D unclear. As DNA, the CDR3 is TGTGCCTGGACAGGCCAGAACACCGGGGAGCTGTTTTTT. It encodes CAWTGQNTGELFF.